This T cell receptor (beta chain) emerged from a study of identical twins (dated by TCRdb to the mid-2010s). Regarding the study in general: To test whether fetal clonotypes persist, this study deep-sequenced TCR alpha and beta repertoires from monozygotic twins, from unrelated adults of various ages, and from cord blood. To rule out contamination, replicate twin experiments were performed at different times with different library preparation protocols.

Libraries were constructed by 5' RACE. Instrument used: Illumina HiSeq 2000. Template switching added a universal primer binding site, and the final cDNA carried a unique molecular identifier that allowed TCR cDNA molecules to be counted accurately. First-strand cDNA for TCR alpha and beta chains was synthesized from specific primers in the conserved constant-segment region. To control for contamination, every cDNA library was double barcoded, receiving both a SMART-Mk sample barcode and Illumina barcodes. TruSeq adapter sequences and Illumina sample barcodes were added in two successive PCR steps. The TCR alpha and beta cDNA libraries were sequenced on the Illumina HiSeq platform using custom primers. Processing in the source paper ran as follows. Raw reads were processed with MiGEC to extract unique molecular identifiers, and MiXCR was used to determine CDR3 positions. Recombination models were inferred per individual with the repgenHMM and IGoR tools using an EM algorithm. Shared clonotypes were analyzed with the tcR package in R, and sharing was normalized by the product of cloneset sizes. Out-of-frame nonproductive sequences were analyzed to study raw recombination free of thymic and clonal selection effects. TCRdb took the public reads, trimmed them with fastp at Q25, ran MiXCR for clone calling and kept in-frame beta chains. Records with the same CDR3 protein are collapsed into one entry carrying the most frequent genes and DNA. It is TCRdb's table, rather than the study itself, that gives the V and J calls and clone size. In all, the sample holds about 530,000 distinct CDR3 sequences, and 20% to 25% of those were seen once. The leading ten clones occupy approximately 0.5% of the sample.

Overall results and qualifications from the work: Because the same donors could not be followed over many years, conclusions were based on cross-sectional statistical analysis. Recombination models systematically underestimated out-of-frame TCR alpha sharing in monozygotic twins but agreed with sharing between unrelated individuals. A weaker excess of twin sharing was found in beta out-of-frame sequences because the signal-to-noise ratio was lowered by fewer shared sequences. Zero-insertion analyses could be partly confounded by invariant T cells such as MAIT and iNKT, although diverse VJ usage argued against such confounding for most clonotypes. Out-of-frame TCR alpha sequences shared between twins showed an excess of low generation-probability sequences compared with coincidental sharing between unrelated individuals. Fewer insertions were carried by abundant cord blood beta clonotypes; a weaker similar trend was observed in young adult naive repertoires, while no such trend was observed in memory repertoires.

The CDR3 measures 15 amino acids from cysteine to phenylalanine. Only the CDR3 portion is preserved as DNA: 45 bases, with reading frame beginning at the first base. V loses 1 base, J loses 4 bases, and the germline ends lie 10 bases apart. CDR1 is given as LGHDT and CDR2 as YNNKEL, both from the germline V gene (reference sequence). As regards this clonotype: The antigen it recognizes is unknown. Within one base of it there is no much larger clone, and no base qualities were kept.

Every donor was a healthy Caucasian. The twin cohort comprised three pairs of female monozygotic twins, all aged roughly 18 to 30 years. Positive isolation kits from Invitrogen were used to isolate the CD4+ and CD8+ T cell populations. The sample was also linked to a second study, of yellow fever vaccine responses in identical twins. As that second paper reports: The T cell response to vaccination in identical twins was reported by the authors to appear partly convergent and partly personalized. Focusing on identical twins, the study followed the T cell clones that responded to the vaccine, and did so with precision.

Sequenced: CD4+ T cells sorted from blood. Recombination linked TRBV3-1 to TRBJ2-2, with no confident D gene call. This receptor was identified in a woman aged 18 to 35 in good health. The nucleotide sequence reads TGTGCCAGCAGCCAAGGGGTTAGCCCCACCGGGGAGCTGTTTTTT. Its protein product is CASSQGVSPTGELFF.